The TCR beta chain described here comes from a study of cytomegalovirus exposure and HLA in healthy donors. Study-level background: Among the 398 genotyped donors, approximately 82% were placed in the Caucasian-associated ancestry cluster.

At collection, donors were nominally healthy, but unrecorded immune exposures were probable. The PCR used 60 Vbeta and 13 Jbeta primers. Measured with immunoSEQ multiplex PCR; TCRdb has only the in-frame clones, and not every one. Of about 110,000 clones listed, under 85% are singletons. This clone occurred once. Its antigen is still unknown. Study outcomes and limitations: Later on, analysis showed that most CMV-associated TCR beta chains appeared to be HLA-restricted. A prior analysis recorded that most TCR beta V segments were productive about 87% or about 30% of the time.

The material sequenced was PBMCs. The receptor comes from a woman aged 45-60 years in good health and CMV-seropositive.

The CDR3 is CASSLQSGYSEAFF. The CDR3 DNA follows: TGTGCCAGCAGCTTACAATCAGGGTATTCTGAAGCTTTCTTT. The rearrangement links TRBV7-9 to TRBJ1-1, with a tentative D call TRBD1 (5 bases). The V gene lost 2 bases and the J gene lost 6 bases, with 13 bases spanning the gap. The CDR3 has 14 amino acids. CDR1 SEHNR and CDR2 FQNEAQ come from the germline V gene (reference sequence).